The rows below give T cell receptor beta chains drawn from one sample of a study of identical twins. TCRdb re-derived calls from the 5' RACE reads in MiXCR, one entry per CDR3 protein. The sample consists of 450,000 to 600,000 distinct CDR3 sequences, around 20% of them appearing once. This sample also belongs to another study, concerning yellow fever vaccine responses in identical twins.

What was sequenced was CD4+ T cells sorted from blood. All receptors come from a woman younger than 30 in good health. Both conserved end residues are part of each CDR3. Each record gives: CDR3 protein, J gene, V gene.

CSAGGYNEQFF,TRBJ2-1,TRBV20-1
CASSLAGQLGVYEQFF,TRBJ2-1,TRBV5-6
CASSPPAQSLAKNIQYF,TRBJ2-4,TRBV18
CASSQVQAGGVPDTQYF,TRBJ2-3,TRBV4-1
CASSFRWGQDTSNQPQHF,TRBJ1-5,TRBV12-3/TRBV12-4
CSATPLGKQETQYF,TRBJ2-5,TRBV20-1
CASSFGQGVGELFF,TRBJ2-2,TRBV5-1
CASRTSGRSDEQFF,TRBJ2-1,TRBV28
CASSLGEGAGENIQYF,TRBJ2-4,TRBV7-3
CASSEAGQGFGDTQYF,TRBJ2-3,TRBV6-1
CASTTGVNTEAFF,TRBJ1-1,TRBV2
CASSGTGVEVETQYF,TRBJ2-5,TRBV6-1
CASSAGGQAYNEQFF,TRBJ2-1,TRBV28
CSARRQSEKLFF,TRBJ1-4,TRBV20-1
CASSAGLQSTDTQYF,TRBJ2-3,TRBV5-1
CASSQDPALAQYF,TRBJ2-5,TRBV3-1
CASSQEPRTGEGEQYF,TRBJ2-7,TRBV4-2